A selection of T cell receptor beta chains follows, all from one sample in a study of STAT5B mutations in CD4+ large granular lymphocyte leukemia. TCRdb keeps only in-frame clones here, not all; method: immunoSEQ multiplex PCR. The table lists 30,000 or so clones, 85% to 90% of them singletons. The sample taken for sequencing was CD4+ T cells from blood buffy coats. The receptors come from a human donor in good health. CDR3s include the opening cysteine and the closing phenylalanine or tryptophan. A D gene is named only where the DNA matches it firmly. Where a row states a size, it is once, few, many or the class of an expanded clone; other rows omit it.

CDR3 DNA: TGCGCCAGCAGTGAAAGGGGTAGCTCCTACAATGAGCAGTTCTTC; CDR3 protein: CASSERGSSYNEQFF; J gene: TRBJ2-1; V gene: TRBV10-1; clone size: NA; D gene: NA
CDR3 DNA: TGTGCCAGCAGTCTAATGCCTACAGGGGAGGATACGCAGTATTTT; CDR3 protein: CASSLMPTGEDTQYF; J gene: TRBJ2-3; V gene: TRBV27; clone size: NA; D gene: TRBD1
CDR3 DNA: TGTGCCAGCAGCTTAGCACCAGGGACCCAAGAGACCCAGTACTTC; CDR3 protein: CASSLAPGTQETQYF; J gene: TRBJ2-5; V gene: TRBV7-7; clone size: NA; D gene: NA
CDR3 DNA: TGTGCCAGTAGTCTCCCCCGGACAGGTGGTTCGCTGTTTTTT; CDR3 protein: CASSLPRTGGSLFF; J gene: TRBJ2-2; V gene: TRBV19; clone size: few; D gene: TRBD1
CDR3 DNA: TGTGCCAGCAGCTTACCTAGCGGCACCGGGGAGCTGTTTTTT; CDR3 protein: CASSLPSGTGELFF; J gene: TRBJ2-2; V gene: TRBV7-2; clone size: NA; D gene: TRBD2
CDR3 DNA: TGTGCCAGCATGGGGTTGAATGGCGAGCAGTACTTC; CDR3 protein: CASMGLNGEQYF; J gene: TRBJ2-7; V gene: TRBV28; clone size: NA; D gene: NA
CDR3 DNA: TGTGCCAGCAGTTTACGACAGGGCTGGAACTCCTACGAGCAGTACTTC; CDR3 protein: CASSLRQGWNSYEQYF; J gene: TRBJ2-7; V gene: TRBV28; clone size: few; D gene: TRBD1
CDR3 DNA: TGTGCCAGCAGTTTCAACACCCCCGGGTCCTACGAGCAGTACTTC; CDR3 protein: CASSFNTPGSYEQYF; J gene: TRBJ2-7; V gene: TRBV28; clone size: NA; D gene: NA
CDR3 DNA: TGTGCCAGCAGCGAGACAGGTACCTACGAGCAGTACTTC; CDR3 protein: CASSETGTYEQYF; J gene: TRBJ2-7; V gene: TRBV7-8; clone size: NA; D gene: NA
CDR3 DNA: TGTGCCAGTCGCGGGACTCCGGGACCAGATACGCAGTATTTT; CDR3 protein: CASRGTPGPDTQYF; J gene: TRBJ2-3; V gene: TRBV19; clone size: once; D gene: NA
CDR3 DNA: TGCAGCGTTGACTCAGGGACCTTAACCGGGGAGCTGTTTTTT; CDR3 protein: CSVDSGTLTGELFF; J gene: TRBJ2-2; V gene: TRBV29-1; clone size: NA; D gene: NA
CDR3 DNA: TGTGCCAGCAGCTTTATTGGACAGGGAAAATCTGGAAACACCATATATTTT; CDR3 protein: CASSFIGQGKSGNTIYF; J gene: TRBJ1-3; V gene: TRBV11-2; clone size: NA; D gene: TRBD1
CDR3 DNA: TGTGCCAGCAGCGACCAGGGGATCGGGGAGACCCAGTACTTC; CDR3 protein: CASSDQGIGETQYF; J gene: TRBJ2-5; V gene: TRBV9; clone size: NA; D gene: NA
CDR3 DNA: TGTGCCAGCAGTTGGGACAGTCGAAACACTGAAGCTTTCTTT; CDR3 protein: CASSWDSRNTEAFF; J gene: TRBJ1-1; V gene: TRBV5-6; clone size: NA; D gene: TRBD1
CDR3 DNA: TGTGCCAGCAGTTTACTAGGAACGAACACTGAAGCTTTCTTT; CDR3 protein: CASSLLGTNTEAFF; J gene: TRBJ1-1; V gene: TRBV28; clone size: NA; D gene: NA
CDR3 DNA: TGTGCCAGCAGCTTGCCTAGCGGGAGATACGAGCAGTACTTC; CDR3 protein: CASSLPSGRYEQYF; J gene: TRBJ2-7; V gene: TRBV7-9; clone size: NA; D gene: TRBD2
CDR3 DNA: TGTGCCAGCAGTGTACTCGGTCCCGGGGAGCTGTTTTTT; CDR3 protein: CASSVLGPGELFF; J gene: TRBJ2-2; V gene: TRBV25-1; clone size: NA; D gene: NA
CDR3 DNA: TGCGCCAGCAGACCGCCCCACCTTGACTATGGCTACACCTTC; CDR3 protein: CASRPPHLDYGYTF; J gene: TRBJ1-2; V gene: TRBV5-1; clone size: once; D gene: NA
CDR3 DNA: TGTGCCAGCAGCTTAGTTGCGTTAGGGGTCAAAAACATTCAGTACTTC; CDR3 protein: CASSLVALGVKNIQYF; J gene: TRBJ2-4; V gene: TRBV11-3; clone size: NA; D gene: NA
CDR3 DNA: TGTGCCAGCAGTTTATGGGCAGGCCGGGAAAAACTGTTTTTT; CDR3 protein: CASSLWAGREKLFF; J gene: TRBJ1-4; V gene: TRBV28; clone size: NA; D gene: NA
CDR3 DNA: TGTGCCAGCAGGGGACAGGGTGGCAATCAGCCCCAGCATTTT; CDR3 protein: CASRGQGGNQPQHF; J gene: TRBJ1-5; V gene: TRBV6-1; clone size: NA; D gene: TRBD1
CDR3 DNA: TGTGCCTGGAGTTCCCGCTTCGGGGGCTCTGGGGCCAGCGTCCTGACTTTC; CDR3 protein: CAWSSRFGGSGASVLTF; J gene: TRBJ2-6; V gene: TRBV30; clone size: NA; D gene: NA
CDR3 DNA: TGTGCCAGCAGCTTAGGACAGGTTTCTATAAGGGGCTACACCTTC; CDR3 protein: CASSLGQVSIRGYTF; J gene: TRBJ1-2; V gene: TRBV7-2; clone size: NA; D gene: NA
CDR3 DNA: TGTGCCAGCAGTACCCTAGCGGGATTTGAGCAGTTCTTC; CDR3 protein: CASSTLAGFEQFF; J gene: TRBJ2-1; V gene: TRBV27; clone size: NA; D gene: TRBD2
CDR3 DNA: TGTGCCAGTAGTATAGTCCAGGGATTGGGAGAGACCCAGTACTTC; CDR3 protein: CASSIVQGLGETQYF; J gene: TRBJ2-5; V gene: TRBV19; clone size: NA; D gene: NA
CDR3 DNA: TGTGCCAGCAGCGACCCGGGACAGGGCCCCCGCTACGAGCAGTACTTC; CDR3 protein: CASSDPGQGPRYEQYF; J gene: TRBJ2-7; V gene: TRBV7-8; clone size: NA; D gene: TRBD1
CDR3 DNA: TGTGCCAGTAGTAGTAGGACCGGGGAGCTGTTTTTT; CDR3 protein: CASSSRTGELFF; J gene: TRBJ2-2; V gene: TRBV19; clone size: NA; D gene: NA
CDR3 DNA: TGCAGCGTTGACGGAGGTGAAGGCACCATATATTTT; CDR3 protein: CSVDGGEGTIYF; J gene: TRBJ1-3; V gene: TRBV29-1; clone size: few; D gene: NA
CDR3 DNA: TGTGCCAGCAGTTACGTCGGGGGGGTTAATGAAAAACTGTTTTTT; CDR3 protein: CASSYVGGVNEKLFF; J gene: TRBJ1-4; V gene: TRBV6-6; clone size: NA; D gene: NA
CDR3 DNA: TGTGCCAGCAGTGCACTCAGCCTGAGGGGCAATCAGCCCCAGCATTTT; CDR3 protein: CASSALSLRGNQPQHF; J gene: TRBJ1-5; V gene: TRBV2; clone size: few; D gene: NA
CDR3 DNA: TGTGCCAGCAGTCCTCGGACCGAAACTAACTATGGCTACACCTTC; CDR3 protein: CASSPRTETNYGYTF; J gene: TRBJ1-2; V gene: TRBV28; clone size: NA; D gene: NA
CDR3 DNA: TGTGCCACCAGCAGAGAAGGAGGGGGGAGTGGGGCCCAGTACTTC; CDR3 protein: CATSREGGGSGAQYF; J gene: TRBJ2-5; V gene: TRBV15; clone size: NA; D gene: NA
CDR3 DNA: TGCAGTGCTAGTCAGGCTAGGGGAGCTTTCTTT; CDR3 protein: CSASQARGAFF; J gene: TRBJ1-1; V gene: TRBV20-1; clone size: NA; D gene: NA
CDR3 DNA: TGTGCCAGCAGCCCCCGGGGACTAGGGAGACTCGAGCAGTACTTC; CDR3 protein: CASSPRGLGRLEQYF; J gene: TRBJ2-7; V gene: TRBV7-9; clone size: NA; D gene: TRBD2
CDR3 DNA: TGTGCCAGCAGTTACGGAGGCCTTGGCTACGAGCAGTACTTC; CDR3 protein: CASSYGGLGYEQYF; J gene: TRBJ2-7; V gene: TRBV6-6; clone size: NA; D gene: NA
CDR3 DNA: TGTGCCTGGGGAAGGGACACTGACTATGGCTACACCTTC; CDR3 protein: CAWGRDTDYGYTF; J gene: TRBJ1-2; V gene: TRBV30; clone size: NA; D gene: NA
CDR3 DNA: TGTGCCAGCAGTGGACATGCCGAGGATTCGAATGGCTACACCTTC; CDR3 protein: CASSGHAEDSNGYTF; J gene: TRBJ1-2; V gene: TRBV25-1; clone size: NA; D gene: NA
CDR3 DNA: TGTGCCAGCTCACCGTCGGGACAGTACGATGGCTACACCTTC; CDR3 protein: CASSPSGQYDGYTF; J gene: TRBJ1-2; V gene: TRBV18; clone size: once; D gene: TRBD1
CDR3 DNA: TGTGCCAGCAGTACCTACAGGGTGAGAGAGACCCAGTACTTC; CDR3 protein: CASSTYRVRETQYF; J gene: TRBJ2-5; V gene: TRBV28; clone size: NA; D gene: NA
CDR3 DNA: TGTGCCAGCTCCGGACTAGCGGGCCTAGGTGGGGAGACCCAGTACTTC; CDR3 protein: CASSGLAGLGGETQYF; J gene: TRBJ2-5; V gene: TRBV18; clone size: NA; D gene: TRBD2
CDR3 DNA: TGTGCCACGGGAAGCTCCTACAATGAGCAGTTCTTC; CDR3 protein: CATGSSYNEQFF; J gene: TRBJ2-1; V gene: TRBV6-1; clone size: NA; D gene: NA
CDR3 DNA: TGTGCCAGCAGCTCACGGGGACAGGGGGACTATGGCTACACCTTC; CDR3 protein: CASSSRGQGDYGYTF; J gene: TRBJ1-2; V gene: TRBV7-9; clone size: NA; D gene: TRBD1